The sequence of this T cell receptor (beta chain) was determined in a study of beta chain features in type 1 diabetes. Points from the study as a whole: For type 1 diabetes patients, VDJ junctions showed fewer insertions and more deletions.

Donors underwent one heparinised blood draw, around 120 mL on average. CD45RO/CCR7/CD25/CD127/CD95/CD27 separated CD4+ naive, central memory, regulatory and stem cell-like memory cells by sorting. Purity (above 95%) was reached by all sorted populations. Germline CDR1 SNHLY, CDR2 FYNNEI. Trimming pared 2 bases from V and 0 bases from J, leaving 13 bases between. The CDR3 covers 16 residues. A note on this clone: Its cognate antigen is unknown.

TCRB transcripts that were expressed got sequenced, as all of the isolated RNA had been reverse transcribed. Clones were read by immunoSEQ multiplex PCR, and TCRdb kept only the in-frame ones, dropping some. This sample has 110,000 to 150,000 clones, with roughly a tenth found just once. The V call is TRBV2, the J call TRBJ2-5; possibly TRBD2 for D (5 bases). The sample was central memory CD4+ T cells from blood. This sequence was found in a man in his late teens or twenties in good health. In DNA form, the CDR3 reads TGTGCCAGCAGTGAATCCGGACGGAGGTACCAAGAGACCCAGTACTTC. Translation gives CASSESGRRYQETQYF.